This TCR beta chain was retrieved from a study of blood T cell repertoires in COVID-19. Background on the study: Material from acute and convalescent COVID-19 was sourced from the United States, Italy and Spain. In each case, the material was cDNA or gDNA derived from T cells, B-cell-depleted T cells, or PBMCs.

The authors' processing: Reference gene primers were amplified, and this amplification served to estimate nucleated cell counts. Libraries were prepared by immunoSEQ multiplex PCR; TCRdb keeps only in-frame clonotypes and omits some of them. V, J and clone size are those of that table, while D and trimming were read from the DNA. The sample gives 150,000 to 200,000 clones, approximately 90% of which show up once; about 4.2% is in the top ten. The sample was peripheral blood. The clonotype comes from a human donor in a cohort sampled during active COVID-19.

CDR3 amino acids: CAWSGGGAFEQFF. CDR3 coding DNA: TGTGCCTGGAGTGGCGGGGGGGCCTTTGAGCAGTTCTTC. This chain joins TRBV30 and TRBJ2-1; 9 positions agree with TRBD2. Germline trimming cut 1 base from V and 9 bases from J; bases unmatched to any gene: 4. This CDR3 is 13 amino acids long. Germline V gene sequence: CDR1 GTSNPN, CDR2 SVGIG (reference sequence).